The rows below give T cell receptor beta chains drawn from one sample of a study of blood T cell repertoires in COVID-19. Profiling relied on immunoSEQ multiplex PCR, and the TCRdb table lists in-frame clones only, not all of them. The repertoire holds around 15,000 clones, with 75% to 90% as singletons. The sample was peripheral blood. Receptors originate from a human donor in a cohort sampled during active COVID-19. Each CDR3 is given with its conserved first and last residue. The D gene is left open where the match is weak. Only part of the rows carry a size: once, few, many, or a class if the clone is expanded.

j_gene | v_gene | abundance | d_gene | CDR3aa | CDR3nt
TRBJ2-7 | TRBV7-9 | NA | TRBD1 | CASSLATGVRHEQYF | TGTGCCAGCAGTTTGGCGACAGGGGTTCGCCACGAGCAGTACTTC
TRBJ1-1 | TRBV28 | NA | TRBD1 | CASRETGGTEAFF | TGTGCCAGCAGGGAAACAGGGGGAACTGAAGCTTTCTTT
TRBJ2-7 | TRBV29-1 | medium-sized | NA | CSAGDRNSYEQYF | TGCAGCGCGGGGGACAGAAACTCCTACGAGCAGTACTTC
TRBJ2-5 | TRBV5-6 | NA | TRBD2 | CASSTLGLAGETQYF | TGTGCCAGCAGCACCCTAGGACTAGCGGGAGAGACCCAGTACTTC
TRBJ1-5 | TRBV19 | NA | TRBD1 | CASSTLQGSNQPQHF | TGTGCCAGTAGTACGCTACAGGGGAGCAATCAGCCCCAGCATTTT
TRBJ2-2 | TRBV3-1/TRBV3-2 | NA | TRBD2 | CARMRGGNTGELFF | TGTGCCCGCATGCGGGGGGGGAACACCGGGGAGCTGTTTTTT
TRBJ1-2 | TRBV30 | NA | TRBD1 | CAWSVRDSYYGYTF | TGTGCCTGGAGTGTCCGGGACAGCTACTATGGCTACACCTTC
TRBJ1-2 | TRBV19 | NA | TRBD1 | CASSTDFGTGTYGYTF | TGTGCCAGTAGTACCGATTTCGGGACAGGGACCTATGGCTACACCTTC
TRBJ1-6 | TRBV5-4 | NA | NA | CAIGGGVYNSPLHF | TGTGCCATCGGGGGGGGCGTCTATAATTCACCCCTCCACTTT
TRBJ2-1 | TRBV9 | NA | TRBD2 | CASSISGSADEQFF | TGTGCCAGCAGCATTAGCGGGAGTGCAGATGAGCAGTTCTTC
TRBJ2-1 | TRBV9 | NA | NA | CASSVESQSGEQFF | TGTGCCAGCAGCGTAGAGTCCCAGAGCGGGGAGCAGTTCTTC
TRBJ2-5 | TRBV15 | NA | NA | CATSRDLGGRGAETQYF | TGTGCCACCAGCAGAGATCTCGGTGGGAGGGGGGCGGAGACCCAGTACTTC
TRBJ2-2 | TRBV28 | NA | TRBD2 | CASTPTPGLAGAGELFF | TGTGCCAGCACCCCAACCCCGGGACTAGCTGGCGCCGGGGAGCTGTTTTTT
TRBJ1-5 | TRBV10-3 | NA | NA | CAISESGTIRHQPQHF | TGTGCCATCAGTGAAAGTGGGACAATCCGTCATCAGCCCCAGCATTTT
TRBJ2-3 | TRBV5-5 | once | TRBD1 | CASSLGQGIGTDTQYF | TGTGCCAGCAGCTTGGGACAGGGGATTGGAACAGATACGCAGTATTTT
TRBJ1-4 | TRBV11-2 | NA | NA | CASSLDQWRGDNEKLFF | TGTGCCAGCAGCTTAGACCAGTGGCGGGGGGATAATGAAAAACTGTTTTTT